The T cell receptor (beta chain) described here comes from a study of blood T cell repertoires in COVID-19. Looking at the study overall: Nucleic acid was either cDNA or gDNA, and it came from T cells, B-cell-depleted T cells, or PBMCs.

The J segment lost 5 bases and the V segment lost 1 base, leaving 6 bases of the junction unmatched. Germline values: CDR1 SGHRS, CDR2 YFSETQ. The length of the CDR3 is 15 residues. Repertoires were generated with immunoSEQ multiplex PCR, while TCRdb's copy carries only in-frame clones and drops some. The data show fewer than 350,000 clones, nearly 90% seen once. Sequenced material: PBMCs or T cells enriched from blood (not recorded which). This receptor was obtained from a young woman with acute COVID-19. The chain combines TRBV5-1 with TRBJ1-5, with 7 bases matching TRBD1. In nucleotides, the CDR3 is TGCGCCAGCAGCTTGACAGGGGAGGTTGATCAGCCCCAGCATTTT. It is translated as CASSLTGEVDQPQHF.